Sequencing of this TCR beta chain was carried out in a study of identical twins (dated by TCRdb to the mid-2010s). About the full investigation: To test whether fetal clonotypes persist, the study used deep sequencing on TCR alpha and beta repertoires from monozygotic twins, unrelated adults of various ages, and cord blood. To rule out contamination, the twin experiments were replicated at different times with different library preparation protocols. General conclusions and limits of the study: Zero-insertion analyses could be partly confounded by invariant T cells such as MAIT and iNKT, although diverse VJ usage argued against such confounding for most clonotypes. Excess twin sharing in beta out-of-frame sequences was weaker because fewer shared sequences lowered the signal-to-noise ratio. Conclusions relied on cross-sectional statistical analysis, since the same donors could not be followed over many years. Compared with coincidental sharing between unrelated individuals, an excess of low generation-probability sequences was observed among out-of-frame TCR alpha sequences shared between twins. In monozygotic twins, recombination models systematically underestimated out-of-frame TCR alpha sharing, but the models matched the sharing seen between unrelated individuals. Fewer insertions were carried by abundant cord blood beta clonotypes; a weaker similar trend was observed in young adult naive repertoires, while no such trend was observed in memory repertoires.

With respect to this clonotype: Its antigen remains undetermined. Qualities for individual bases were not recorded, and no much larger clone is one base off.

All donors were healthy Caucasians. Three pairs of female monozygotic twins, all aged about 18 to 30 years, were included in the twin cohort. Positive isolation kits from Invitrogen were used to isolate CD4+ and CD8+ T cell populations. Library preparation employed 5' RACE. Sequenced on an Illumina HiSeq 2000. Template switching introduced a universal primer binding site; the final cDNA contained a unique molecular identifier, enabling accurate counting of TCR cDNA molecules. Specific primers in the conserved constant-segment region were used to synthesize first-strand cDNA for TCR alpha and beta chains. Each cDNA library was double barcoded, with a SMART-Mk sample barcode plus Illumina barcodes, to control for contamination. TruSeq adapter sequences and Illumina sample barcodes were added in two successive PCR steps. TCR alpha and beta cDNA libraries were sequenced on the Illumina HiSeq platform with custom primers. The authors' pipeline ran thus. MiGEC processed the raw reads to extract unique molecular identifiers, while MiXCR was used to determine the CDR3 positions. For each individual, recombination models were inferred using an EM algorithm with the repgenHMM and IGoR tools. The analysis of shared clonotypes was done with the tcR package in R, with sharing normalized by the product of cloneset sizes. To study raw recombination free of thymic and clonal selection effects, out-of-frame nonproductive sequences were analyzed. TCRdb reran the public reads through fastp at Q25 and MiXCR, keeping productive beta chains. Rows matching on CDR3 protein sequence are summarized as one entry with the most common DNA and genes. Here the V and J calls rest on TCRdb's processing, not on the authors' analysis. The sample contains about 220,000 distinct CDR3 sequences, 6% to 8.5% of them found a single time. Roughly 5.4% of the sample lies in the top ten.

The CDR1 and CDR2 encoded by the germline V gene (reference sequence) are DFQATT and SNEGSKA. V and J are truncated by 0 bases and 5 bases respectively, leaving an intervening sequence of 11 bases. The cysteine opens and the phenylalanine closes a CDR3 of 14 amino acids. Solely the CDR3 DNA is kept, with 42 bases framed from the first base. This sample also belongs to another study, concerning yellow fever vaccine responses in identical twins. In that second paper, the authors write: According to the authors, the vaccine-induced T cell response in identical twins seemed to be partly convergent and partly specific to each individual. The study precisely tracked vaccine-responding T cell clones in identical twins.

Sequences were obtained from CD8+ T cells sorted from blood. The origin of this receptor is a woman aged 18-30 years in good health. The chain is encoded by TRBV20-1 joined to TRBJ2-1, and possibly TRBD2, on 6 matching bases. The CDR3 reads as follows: CSARDSGANNEQFF. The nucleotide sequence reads TGCAGTGCTAGAGATAGCGGAGCTAACAATGAGCAGTTCTTC.